The 2 T cell receptor beta chains below were found in one sample sequenced in a study of PD-1 blockade in classical Hodgkin lymphoma. The patients all showed relapse after autologous stem cell transplantation, while their brentuximab vedotin exposure varied. TCRdb keeps only in-frame clones here, not all; method: immunoSEQ multiplex PCR. The sample contains about 97,000 clones, 75% to 90% of which appear only once. Source: peripheral blood mononuclear cells (PBMCs), taken at baseline. These TCRs come from a human donor with classical Hodgkin lymphoma.

The V call is TRBV4-1, the J call TRBJ1-1; D remains unclear. Per the germline V gene, CDR1 is MGHRA and CDR2 is YSYEKL. The CDR3 totals 13 residues. The ends were cut back, 1 base at V and 1 base at J, with 4 bases in the middle. The DNA for the CDR3 is TGCGCCAGCAGCCAAGTTAGGAACACTGAAGCTTTCTTT. Protein sequence: CASSQVRNTEAFF.

CDR3 protein: CATSRDRGNTIYF. CDR3 DNA sequence: TGTGCCACCAGCAGAGATCGCGGAAACACCATATATTTT. The V call is TRBV15, the J call TRBJ1-3, with D unclear. CDR3 size: 13 residues. The germline gives CDR1 LNHNV, CDR2 YYDKDF (reference sequence). V was cut by 0 bases and J by 4 bases, with 4 bases left in between.